The source of this T cell receptor beta chain is a study of beta chain features in type 1 diabetes. Overall study findings and caveats: When Type 1 diabetes patients were examined, their TCRB CDR3s proved moderately but significantly shorter in all four CD4+ subsets. Individuals with type 1 diabetes displayed fewer insertions and more deletions at VDJ junctions. TCRB repertoires of naive, central memory and Treg cells appeared more similar among patients than among healthy donors.

CDR1 and CDR2 (germline): MNHEY, SMNVEV (reference sequence). The V gene lost 5 bases and the J gene lost 5 bases, with 18 bases spanning the gap. This CDR3 spans 16 amino acids. Notes on this clone: The antigen remains undetermined.

Expressed TCRB transcripts got sequenced, as all isolated RNA was reverse transcribed. Sequencing was performed with immunoSEQ multiplex PCR; in TCRdb, only in-frame clones are kept and a portion is missing. The sample has 200,000 to 250,000 clones; roughly 17% are singletons. The sequenced sample consisted of naive CD4+ T cells from blood. This TCR was sampled from a young man with type 1 diabetes. V gene TRBV27 combines with J gene TRBJ2-2, with D possibly being TRBD1 (5 bases). CDR3 coding DNA: TGTGCCAGCAGTCCTTGGTATGGGGCTGGTACCGGGGAGCTGTTTTTT. Translating it yields CASSPWYGAGTGELFF.